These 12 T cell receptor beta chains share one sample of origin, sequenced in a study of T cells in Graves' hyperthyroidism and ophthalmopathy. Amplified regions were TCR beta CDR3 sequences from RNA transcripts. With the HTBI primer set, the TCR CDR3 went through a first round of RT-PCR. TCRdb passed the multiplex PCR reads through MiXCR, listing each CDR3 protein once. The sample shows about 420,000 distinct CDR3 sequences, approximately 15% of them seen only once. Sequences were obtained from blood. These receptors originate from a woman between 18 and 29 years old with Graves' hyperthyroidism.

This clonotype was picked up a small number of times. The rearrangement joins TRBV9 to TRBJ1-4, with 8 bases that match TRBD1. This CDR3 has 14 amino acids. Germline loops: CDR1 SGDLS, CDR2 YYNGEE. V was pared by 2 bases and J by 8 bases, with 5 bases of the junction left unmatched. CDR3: CASSVSTGAEKLFF. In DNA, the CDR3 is TGTGCCAGCAGCGTGTCGACAGGGGCCGAAAAACTGTTTTTT.

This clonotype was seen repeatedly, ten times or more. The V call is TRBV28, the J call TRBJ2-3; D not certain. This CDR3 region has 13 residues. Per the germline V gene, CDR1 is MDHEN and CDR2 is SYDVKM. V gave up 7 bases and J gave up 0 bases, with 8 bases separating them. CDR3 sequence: CASTQFSTDTQYF. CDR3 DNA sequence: TGTGCCAGCACCCAGTTTAGCACAGATACGCAGTATTTT.

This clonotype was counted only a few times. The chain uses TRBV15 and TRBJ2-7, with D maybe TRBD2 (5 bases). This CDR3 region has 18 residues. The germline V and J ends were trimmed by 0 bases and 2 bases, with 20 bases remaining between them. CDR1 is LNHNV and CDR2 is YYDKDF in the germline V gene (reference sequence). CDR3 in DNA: TGTGCCACCAGCAGAGATGTTCCAAAACTAGGAACGACCTACGAGCAGTACTTC. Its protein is CATSRDVPKLGTTYEQYF.

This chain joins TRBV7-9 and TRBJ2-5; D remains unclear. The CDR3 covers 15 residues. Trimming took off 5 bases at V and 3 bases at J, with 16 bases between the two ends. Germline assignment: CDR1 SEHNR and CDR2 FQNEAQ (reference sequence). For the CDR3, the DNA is TGTGCCAGCAGCGGGAAGAGTGCAGAAGAAGAGACCCAGTACTTC. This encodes CASSGKSAEEETQYF.

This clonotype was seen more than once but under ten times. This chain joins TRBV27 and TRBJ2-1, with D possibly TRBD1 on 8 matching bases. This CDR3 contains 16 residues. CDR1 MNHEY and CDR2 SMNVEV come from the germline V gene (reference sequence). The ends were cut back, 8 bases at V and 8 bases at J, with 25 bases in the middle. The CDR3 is CASPTGQDREGYEQFF. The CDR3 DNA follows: TGTGCCAGCCCTACGGGCCAGGACAGGGAGGGCTATGAGCAGTTCTTC.

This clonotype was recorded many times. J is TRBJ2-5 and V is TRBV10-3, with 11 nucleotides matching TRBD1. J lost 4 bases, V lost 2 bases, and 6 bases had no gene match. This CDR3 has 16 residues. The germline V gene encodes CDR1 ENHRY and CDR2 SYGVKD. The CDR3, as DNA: TGTGCCATCAGTGAGCAGAGGACAGGGGGCCCAGAGACCCAGTACTTC. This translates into CAISEQRTGGPETQYF.

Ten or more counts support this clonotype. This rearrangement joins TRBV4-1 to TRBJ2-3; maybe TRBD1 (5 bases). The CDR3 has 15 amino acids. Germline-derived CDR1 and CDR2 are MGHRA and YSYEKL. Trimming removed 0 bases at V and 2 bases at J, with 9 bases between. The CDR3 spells CASSQDRQSTDTQYF. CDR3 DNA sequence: TGCGCCAGCAGCCAAGATCGACAGTCCACAGATACGCAGTATTTT.

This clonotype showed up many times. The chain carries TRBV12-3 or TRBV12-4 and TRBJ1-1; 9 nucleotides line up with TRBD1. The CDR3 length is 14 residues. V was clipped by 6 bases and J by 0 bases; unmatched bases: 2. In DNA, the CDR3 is TGTGCCAGCAGCTGGACAGGGGTGAACACTGAAGCTTTCTTT. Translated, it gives CASSWTGVNTEAFF.

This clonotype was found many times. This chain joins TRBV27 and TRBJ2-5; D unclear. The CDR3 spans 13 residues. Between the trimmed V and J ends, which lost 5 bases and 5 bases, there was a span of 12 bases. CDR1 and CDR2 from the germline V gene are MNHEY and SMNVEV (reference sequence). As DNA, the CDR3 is TGTGCCAGCAGTATAACCCCACGGGAGACCCAGTACTTC. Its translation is CASSITPRETQYF.

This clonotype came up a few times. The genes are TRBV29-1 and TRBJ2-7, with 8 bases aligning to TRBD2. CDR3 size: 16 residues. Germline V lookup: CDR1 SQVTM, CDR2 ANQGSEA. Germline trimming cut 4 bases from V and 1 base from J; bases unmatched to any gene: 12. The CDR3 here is CSVGSQFLAGSYEQYF. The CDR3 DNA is TGCAGCGTTGGTAGTCAGTTCCTAGCGGGTTCCTACGAGCAGTACTTC.

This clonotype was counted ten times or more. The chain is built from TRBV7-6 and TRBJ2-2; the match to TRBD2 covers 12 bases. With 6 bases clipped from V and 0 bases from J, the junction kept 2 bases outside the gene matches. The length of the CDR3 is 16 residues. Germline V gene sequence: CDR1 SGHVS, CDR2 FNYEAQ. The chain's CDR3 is CASRRTSGTNTGELFF. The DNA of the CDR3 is TGTGCCAGCAGGAGGACTAGCGGGACGAACACCGGGGAGCTGTTTTTT.

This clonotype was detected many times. CDR3 loop: CASSLAGTGYYEQYF. CDR3 bases: TGTGCCAGCAGCTTAGCGGGGACAGGTTACTACGAGCAGTACTTC. The chain recombines TRBV11-2 with TRBJ2-7; 8 positions agree with TRBD1. Losses at the gene ends were 1 base for V and 3 bases for J; bases not matched to a gene: 5. Germline V lookup: CDR1 SGHAT, CDR2 FQNNGV. The CDR3 length is 15 residues.